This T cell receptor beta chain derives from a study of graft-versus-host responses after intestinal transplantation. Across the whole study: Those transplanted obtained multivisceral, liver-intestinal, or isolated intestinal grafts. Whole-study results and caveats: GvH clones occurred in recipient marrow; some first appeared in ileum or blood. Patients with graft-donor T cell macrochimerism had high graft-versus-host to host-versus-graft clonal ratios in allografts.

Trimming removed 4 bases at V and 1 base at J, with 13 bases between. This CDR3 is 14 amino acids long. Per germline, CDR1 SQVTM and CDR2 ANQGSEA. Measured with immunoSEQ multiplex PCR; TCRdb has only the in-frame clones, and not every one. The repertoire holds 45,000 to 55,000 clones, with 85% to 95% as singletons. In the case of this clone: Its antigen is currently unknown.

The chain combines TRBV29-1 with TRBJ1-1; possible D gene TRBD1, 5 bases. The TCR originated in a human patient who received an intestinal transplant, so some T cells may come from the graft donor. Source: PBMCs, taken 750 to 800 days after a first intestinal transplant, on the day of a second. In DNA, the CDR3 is TGCAGCGTTGTAGTTTCAGGGACGAACACTGAAGCTTTCTTT. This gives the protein CSVVVSGTNTEAFF.